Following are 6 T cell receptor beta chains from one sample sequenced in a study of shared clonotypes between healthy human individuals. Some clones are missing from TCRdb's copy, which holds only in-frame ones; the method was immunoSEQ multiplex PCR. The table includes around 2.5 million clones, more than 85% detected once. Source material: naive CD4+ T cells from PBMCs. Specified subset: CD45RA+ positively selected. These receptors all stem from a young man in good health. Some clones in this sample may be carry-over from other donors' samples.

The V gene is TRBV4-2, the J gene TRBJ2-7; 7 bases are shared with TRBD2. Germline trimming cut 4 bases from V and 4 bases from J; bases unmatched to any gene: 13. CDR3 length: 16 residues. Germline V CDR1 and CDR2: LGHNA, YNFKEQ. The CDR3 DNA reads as TGTGCCAGCAGCCCCCGGGGGAGCGGGGCCCTTTACGAGCAGTACTTC. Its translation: CASSPRGSGALYEQYF.

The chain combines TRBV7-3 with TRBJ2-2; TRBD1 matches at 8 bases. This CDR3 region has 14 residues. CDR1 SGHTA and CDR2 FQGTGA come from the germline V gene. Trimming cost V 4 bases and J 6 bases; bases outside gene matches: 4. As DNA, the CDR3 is TGTGCCAGCAGCTCGACACAGGGGGCCGGGGAGCTGTTTTTT. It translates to CASSSTQGAGELFF.

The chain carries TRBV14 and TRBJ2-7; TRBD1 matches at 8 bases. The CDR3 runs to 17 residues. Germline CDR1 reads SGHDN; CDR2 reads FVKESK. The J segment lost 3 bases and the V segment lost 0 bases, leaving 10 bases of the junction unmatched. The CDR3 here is CASSQDDWTGRHYEQYF. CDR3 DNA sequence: TGTGCCAGCAGCCAAGATGACTGGACAGGGAGGCACTACGAGCAGTACTTC.

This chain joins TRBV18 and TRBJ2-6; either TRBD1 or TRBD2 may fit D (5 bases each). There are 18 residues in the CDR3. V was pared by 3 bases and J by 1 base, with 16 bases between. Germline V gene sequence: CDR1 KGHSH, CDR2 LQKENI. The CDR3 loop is CASSPVGVFYSGANVLTF. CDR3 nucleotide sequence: TGTGCCAGCTCACCTGTGGGGGTTTTTTATTCTGGGGCCAACGTCCTGACTTTC. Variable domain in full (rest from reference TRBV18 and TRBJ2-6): NAGVMQNPRHLVRRRGQEARLRCSPMKGHSHVYWYRQLPEEGLKFMVYLQKENIIDESGMPKERFSAEFPKEGPSILRIQQVVRGDSAAYFCASSPVGVFYSGANVLTFGAGSRLTVL.

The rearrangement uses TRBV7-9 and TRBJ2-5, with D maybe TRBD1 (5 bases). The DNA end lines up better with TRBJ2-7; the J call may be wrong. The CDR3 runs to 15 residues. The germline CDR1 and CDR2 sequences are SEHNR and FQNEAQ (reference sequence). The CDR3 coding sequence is TGTGCCAGCAGCTTAGGCGGTGACAGTAACTACGAGCAGTACTTC. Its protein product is CASSLGGDSNYEQYF.

DNA for the CDR3: TGTGCCAGCAGTTTAGGCGGCGGGACCAACGAGCAGTACTTC. Translating it yields CASSLGGGTNEQYF. The chain combines TRBV28 with TRBJ2-5; perhaps TRBD2 as D (6 bases). The J call is in doubt because the DNA end fits TRBJ2-7 better. Germline-derived CDR1 and CDR2 are MDHEN and SYDVKM. The CDR3 sequence is 14 residues long.